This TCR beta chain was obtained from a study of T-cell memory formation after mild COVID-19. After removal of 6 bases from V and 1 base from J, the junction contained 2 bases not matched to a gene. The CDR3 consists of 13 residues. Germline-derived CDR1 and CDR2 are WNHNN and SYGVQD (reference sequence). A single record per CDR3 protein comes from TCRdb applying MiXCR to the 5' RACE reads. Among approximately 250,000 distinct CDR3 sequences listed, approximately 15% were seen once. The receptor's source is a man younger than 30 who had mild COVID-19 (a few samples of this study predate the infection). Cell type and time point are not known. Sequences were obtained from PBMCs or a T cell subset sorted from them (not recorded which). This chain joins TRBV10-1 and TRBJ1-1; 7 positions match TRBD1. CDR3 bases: TGCGCCAGCAGCGGACAGGAGAACACTGAAGCTTTCTTT. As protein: CASSGQENTEAFF.